This entry features one TCR beta chain sequence. What it binds is unknown. In the naive CD8 group, cells lacked CD45RO and were positively selected for CCR7, so terminally differentiated effector memory CD45RA+ cells were left out. The study enrolled healthy HIV-negative adults without recent acute infections or vaccinations as donors. The table came from immunoSEQ multiplex PCR; TCRdb's copy has only in-frame clones and leaves some out. The repertoire has just over 2,000,000 clones, roughly 95% of them found once; the top ten carry roughly 1%. The J segment lost 6 bases and the V segment lost 4 bases, leaving 15 bases of the junction unmatched. CDR3 length: 16 residues. CDR1 is SQVTM and CDR2 is ANQGSEA in the germline V gene. The source of the sample is a study of shared clonotypes between healthy human individuals. Study overall: Three plates were used per donor for CD4 naive, three for CD4 memory, two for CD8 naive and one for CD8 memory. The study's findings and limits: The sole specimen, blood, was sampled, and tissue repertoires likely differ. Shared across several donors were 4% to 5% of the naive CD4 clonotypes.

This receptor was obtained from a man aged 18 to 30 in good health. Sequenced material: naive CD8+ T cells sorted from blood. The rearrangement links TRBV29-1 to TRBJ2-1; TRBD2 aligns across 7 bases. CDR3 loop: CSVGDPPGGTFNEQFF. The DNA of the CDR3 is TGCAGCGTTGGGGACCCTCCCGGGGGGACTTTCAATGAGCAGTTCTTC.